This section outlines one T cell receptor (beta chain) sequence together with its context. The antigen is unknown. This CDR3 spans 15 amino acids. V was clipped by 2 bases and J by 7 bases; unmatched bases: 8. CDR1 is SGHTS and CDR2 is YDEGEE in the germline V gene. These data are taken from a study of vaccination and CD4 T cells after COVID-19. Sequencing of the DNA from cultured CD4+ T cells was carried out with the Oncomine TCR Beta short-read assay. In TCRdb, the PCR reads were re-called with MiXCR into one record per CDR3 protein. The profile shows roughly 11,000 distinct CDR3 sequences, roughly 46% of them singletons. Described treatment: approximately nine-day PBMC culture with coronavirus spike peptide pools or control peptides (ViraFEST assay). Via ViraFEST, peptide pools expanded antigen-specific T cells before TCR sequencing.

The receptor was isolated from a human donor who had recovered from COVID-19. Sequencing used CD4+ T cells from blood, cultured in vitro. The chain combines TRBV5-8 with TRBJ1-2, with 10 bases lining up with TRBD1. This chain's CDR3 is CASSFDRGLVGGYTF. The CDR3 coding sequence is TGTGCCAGCAGCTTCGACAGGGGGCTAGTTGGTGGCTACACCTTC. The variable domain in full, completed from reference TRBV5-8 and TRBJ1-2, reads EAGVTQSPTHLIKTRGQQATLRCSPISGHTSVYWYQQALGLGLQFLLWYDEGEERNRGNFPPRFSGRQFPNYSSELNVNALELEDSALYLCASSFDRGLVGGYTFGSGTRLTVV.